This T cell receptor (beta chain) was profiled in a study of Graves' ophthalmopathy and Graves' hyperthyroidism. General observations from the study: Blood samples also showed most expanded thyroid clonotypes exceeding 0.001 frequency. Forecasting of ophthalmopathy progression by the model achieved almost 71% sensitivity and about 77% specificity.

Researchers took RNA transcripts and amplified TCR beta CDR3 regions from them. Investigators did first-round RT-PCR with HTBI primers, then second-round multiplex PCR. TCRdb fed the multiplex PCR reads into MiXCR, producing one record per CDR3 protein. The sample includes almost 750,000 distinct CDR3 sequences, 40% seen only once; the top ten take roughly 46%. The CDR3 is 15 amino acids. Per germline, CDR1 DFQATT and CDR2 SNEGSKA (reference sequence). V lost 1 base and J lost 3; bases outside the gene matches: 8. In this sample, this clonotype turned up once. Its specificity is unknown. What was sequenced was peripheral blood. The V gene is TRBV20-1, the J gene TRBJ2-5, with 7 bases matching TRBD2. This sequence was found in an adult man with Graves' ophthalmopathy. The CDR3 DNA is TGCAGTGCTAGAGGGTCTAGCGGAAGCAAAGAGACCCAGTACTTC. Residues: CSARGSSGSKETQYF.